The 15 T cell receptor beta chains below come from one sample, sequenced in a study of T-cell memory formation after mild COVID-19 (dated by TCRdb to the early 2020s). Library generation was performed with 5' RACE. The instrument was an Illumina NovaSeq 6000. TCRdb ran its own pipeline on the public reads, namely fastp trimming at Q25 and MiXCR clone calling, and kept in-frame beta chains. Records with the same CDR3 protein are collapsed into one entry carrying the most frequent genes and DNA. For this sample the table gives approximately 350,000 distinct CDR3 sequences, of which around 13% were detected only once. The ten largest clones capture over 20% of the sample. Source material: PBMCs or a T cell subset sorted from them (not recorded which). Every receptor here comes from a man aged 18 to 30 who had mild COVID-19 (a few samples of this study predate the infection). The sample titles of this study are shuffled in the database, so cell type and time point are left out; the donor was told from shared clones.

This clonotype appeared a few times. One end of the junction fails to match germline, which may point to a read error. The chain carries TRBV7-2 and TRBJ1-6, with a tentative D call TRBD1 (6 bases). From germline, CDR1 is SGHTA and CDR2 FQGNSA. The CDR3 has 19 residues. CDR3 sequence (DNA): TGTGCCAGCAGATTAGGGTACAGGGCCCAAAGCTCCTATAATTCACCCCTCCACTTT. This codes for CASRLGYRAQSSYNSPLHF.

Many counts were recorded for this clonotype. The chain has TRBV29-1 and TRBJ1-1; D uncertain. Germline loops: CDR1 SQVTM, CDR2 ANQGSEA. The CDR3 consists of 12 residues. V lost 6 bases, J lost 0 bases, and 8 bases lay in between. The CDR3 reads CSVAVMNTEAFF. The CDR3 region has the DNA TGCAGCGTCGCAGTTATGAACACTGAAGCTTTCTTT.

This clonotype was seen more than once but under ten times. The J gene is TRBJ2-1, the V gene TRBV29-1; the match to TRBD2 covers 15 bases. The junction had 10 bases not matched to a gene; V was cut back by 7 bases and J by 0 bases. The CDR3 totals 18 residues. The V gene's germline CDR1 is SQVTM and CDR2 ANQGSEA. CDR3 region: CSGVGTSGGTHSYNEQFF. The CDR3 DNA follows: TGCAGCGGAGTTGGGACTAGCGGGGGGACCCACTCCTACAATGAGCAGTTCTTC.

The chain carries TRBV4-1 and TRBJ2-7; D is possibly TRBD2 (6 bases). The germline V gene encodes CDR1 MGHRA and CDR2 YSYEKL. The CDR3 is made up of 15 amino acids. The V end lost 2 bases, the J end lost 5 bases, and 16 bases lay between the germline ends. CDR3 coding DNA: TGCGCCAGCAGCCAACAACCACTAGCTTCCCACGAGCAGTACGTC. Translation: CASSQQPLASHEQYV.

This clonotype was observed a handful of times. The chain carries TRBV4-1 and TRBJ2-5, with 10 bases identical to TRBD1. V trimming: 3 bases; J trimming: 3 bases; junction bases outside the gene matches: 1. The CDR3 spans 14 residues. Germline CDR1 reads MGHRA; CDR2 reads YSYEKL. This chain's CDR3 is CASSQTGGKETQYF. The CDR3 bases are TGCGCCAGCAGCCAGACAGGGGGCAAAGAGACCCAGTACTTC.

The chain carries TRBV7-9 and TRBJ1-2; D unresolved. The germline CDR1 and CDR2 sequences are SEHNR and FQNEAQ (reference sequence). V gave up 4 bases and J gave up 5 bases, with 11 bases separating them. CDR3 length: 13 residues. The CDR3 protein is CASSSDPRYGYTF. The DNA of the CDR3 is TGTGCCAGCAGCTCTGATCCGCGATATGGCTACACCTTC.

This chain joins TRBV2 and TRBJ2-3, with D uncertain. V dropped 6 bases and J dropped 2 bases, with 12 bases sitting between them. The CDR3 runs to 14 residues. Germline CDR1 reads SNHLY; CDR2 reads FYNNEI. CDR3 bases: TGTGCCAGCAGCGAGGCAGAGAACACAGATACGCAGTATTTT. Amino acid sequence: CASSEAENTDTQYF.

This clonotype came up many times. This chain uses TRBV12-3 or TRBV12-4 with TRBJ1-5; D is unclear. V dropped 8 bases and J dropped 5 bases, with 13 bases sitting between them. This CDR3 region has 13 residues. The CDR3 DNA is TGTGCCAGCCGCCGGAGGGCGGATCAGCCCCAGCATTTT. This codes for CASRRRADQPQHF.

Many counts were recorded for this clonotype. V and J are TRBV7-8 and TRBJ2-4; 7 bases fit TRBD1. From germline, CDR1 is SGHVS and CDR2 FQNEAQ. This CDR3 spans 14 amino acids. V was pared by 4 bases and J by 5 bases, with 5 bases of the junction left unmatched. CDR3 protein: CASSSGQIENIQYF. The CDR3, as DNA: TGTGCCAGCAGCTCGGGACAGATAGAAAACATTCAGTACTTC.

About this clonotype: The CDR3 end shows no conserved phenylalanine or tryptophan, and so a read error is likely. This chain joins TRBV5-1 and TRBJ2-5, with 7 bases matching TRBD2. J lost 1 base, V lost 0 bases, and 0 bases had no gene match. Germline loops: CDR1 SGHRS, CDR2 YFSETQ. CDR3 length equals 14 residues. CDR3 protein: CASSLGGGQETQYY. In DNA, the CDR3 is TGCGCCAGCAGCTTGGGGGGGGGCCAAGAGACCCAGTACTAC.

The genes are TRBV7-2 and TRBJ1-1; D may be TRBD1 (5 bases). The ends were cut back, 3 bases at V and 6 bases at J, with 8 bases in the middle. The length of the CDR3 is 12 residues. Germline CDR1 SGHTA, CDR2 FQGNSA. CDR3 loop: CASSFRDPEAFF. CDR3 DNA: TGTGCCAGCAGCTTCAGGGACCCTGAAGCTTTCTTT.

This clonotype was observed once. This chain links TRBV15 with TRBJ2-7; D perhaps matches TRBD1 (5 bases). This CDR3 is built from 14 residues. The V gene's germline CDR1 is LNHNV and CDR2 YYDKDF (reference sequence). Trimming pared 4 bases from V and 5 bases from J, leaving 15 bases between. CDR3 bases: TGTGCCACCAGCACCAAGGCCAGGGTCCACGAGCAGTACTTC. Its protein is CATSTKARVHEQYF.

This chain joins TRBV5-4 and TRBJ2-5; 10 nucleotides agree with TRBD2. Unmatched junction bases numbered 10, after V lost 0 bases and J lost 5 bases. The length of the CDR3 is 17 residues. From germline, CDR1 is SGHNT and CDR2 YYREEE (reference sequence). The CDR3 region is CASSLGTSGRGEETQYF. The CDR3 region has the DNA TGTGCCAGCAGCTTGGGGACTAGCGGCCGGGGGGAGGAGACCCAGTACTTC. The full variable domain, in which reference TRBV5-4 and TRBJ2-5 provide the parts outside the CDR3, is ETGVTQSPTHLIKTRGQQVTLRCSSQSGHNTVSWYQQALGQGPQFIFQYYREEENGRGNFPPRFSGLQFPNYSSELNVNALELDDSALYLCASSLGTSGRGEETQYFGPGTRLLVL.

The V call is TRBV5-1, the J call TRBJ1-1, with D possibly TRBD1 on 5 matching bases. The CDR3 length is 14 residues. The germline CDR1 and CDR2 sequences are SGHRS and YFSETQ. Deletions cut 2 bases from V and 3 bases from J, with 11 bases between. This CDR3 reads CASSLMGGDTEAFF. The CDR3 DNA follows: TGCGCCAGCAGCTTAATGGGGGGGGACACTGAAGCTTTCTTT. Drawing the rest from reference TRBV5-1 and TRBJ1-1, the complete variable domain is KAGVTQTPRYLIKTRGQQVTLSCSPISGHRSVSWYQQTPGQGLQFLFEYFSETQRNKGNFPGRFSGRQFSNSRSEMNVSTLELGDSALYLCASSLMGGDTEAFFGQGTRLTVV.

The chain carries TRBV7-2 and TRBJ2-3, with 7 nucleotides matching TRBD2. Germline CDR1 is SGHTA and CDR2 is FQGNSA. The CDR3 contains 13 residues. V dropped 0 bases and J dropped 8; count of bases not matched to a gene: 2. The CDR3 region has the DNA TGTGCCAGCAGCTTAGCGGGGAGGGGTACGCAGTATTTT. It specifies CASSLAGRGTQYF.